A selection of T cell receptor beta chains follows, all from one sample in a study of neoadjuvant anti-PD-1 for oral cavity cancer. Profiled with immunoSEQ multiplex PCR; TCRdb holds only in-frame clones, not every one. Found here are 11,000 to 15,000 clones, 55% to 75% of them singletons; the top ten hold around 2.7%. The sequences come from PBMCs, collected before nivolumab (anti-PD-1) treatment. All receptors derive from a person aged 40 to 85 with oral cavity squamous cell carcinoma. Each CDR3 is given with its conserved first and last residue. D genes are given only for firm matches. Clone size appears in some rows only: once, few, many, or a class for an expanded clone.

CDR3 protein: CASRTGGSQYEQYF
J gene: TRBJ2-7
clone size: -
V gene: TRBV28
D gene: TRBD1

CDR3 protein: CASSPSSFGTGAPNQPQHF
J gene: TRBJ1-5
clone size: -
V gene: TRBV27
D gene: TRBD1

CDR3 protein: CASSEKTGLNQPQHF
J gene: TRBJ1-5
clone size: -
V gene: TRBV2
D gene: TRBD1

CDR3 protein: CASSLEDRTYNEQFF
J gene: TRBJ2-1
clone size: few
V gene: TRBV5-4
D gene: TRBD1

CDR3 protein: CAWSVGSVRNTIYF
J gene: TRBJ1-3
clone size: -
V gene: TRBV30
D gene: -

CDR3 protein: CASSYSRQWATEQYF
J gene: TRBJ2-7
clone size: -
V gene: TRBV6-6
D gene: -

CDR3 protein: CASSLGLPLGPLHF
J gene: TRBJ1-6
clone size: -
V gene: TRBV27
D gene: -

CDR3 protein: CASSTYLLRRAGNEQFF
J gene: TRBJ2-1
clone size: -
V gene: TRBV19
D gene: -

CDR3 protein: CASRVTGTNYGYTF
J gene: TRBJ1-2
clone size: -
V gene: TRBV12-5
D gene: TRBD1

CDR3 protein: CASRTFWEKLFF
J gene: TRBJ1-4
clone size: -
V gene: TRBV6-4
D gene: -

CDR3 protein: CASSPGSGGAYNEQFF
J gene: TRBJ2-1
clone size: -
V gene: TRBV5-1
D gene: TRBD2

CDR3 protein: CASSLSRGRRAGVNTEAFF
J gene: TRBJ1-1
clone size: -
V gene: TRBV7-9
D gene: -

CDR3 protein: CASSPKVGDLTEAFF
J gene: TRBJ1-1
clone size: -
V gene: TRBV5-5
D gene: -

CDR3 protein: CASSPGQLYNEQFF
J gene: TRBJ2-1
clone size: -
V gene: TRBV28
D gene: TRBD1

CDR3 protein: CASSESDRGYYGYTF
J gene: TRBJ1-2
clone size: -
V gene: TRBV10-2
D gene: TRBD1

CDR3 protein: CASSRLATNTGELFF
J gene: TRBJ2-2
clone size: few
V gene: TRBV19
D gene: TRBD2

CDR3 protein: CASSQVGGNEKLFF
J gene: TRBJ1-4
clone size: -
V gene: TRBV4-1
D gene: -

CDR3 protein: CASSLAAGAYEQYF
J gene: TRBJ2-7
clone size: few
V gene: TRBV7-9
D gene: -

CDR3 protein: CSVGQGGYSGELFF
J gene: TRBJ2-2
clone size: -
V gene: TRBV29-1
D gene: TRBD1

CDR3 protein: CASSTGGILSYEQYF
J gene: TRBJ2-7
clone size: -
V gene: TRBV6-5
D gene: -

CDR3 protein: CASSRNREPSYNEQFF
J gene: TRBJ2-1
clone size: -
V gene: TRBV11-2
D gene: -

CDR3 protein: CASMGWVGAEQYF
J gene: TRBJ2-7
clone size: -
V gene: TRBV28
D gene: -

CDR3 protein: CASSFRDRDTDTQYF
J gene: TRBJ2-3
clone size: -
V gene: TRBV27
D gene: TRBD1

CDR3 protein: CASSLGQGNTEAFF
J gene: TRBJ1-1
clone size: -
V gene: TRBV11-2
D gene: -

CDR3 protein: CASRLGQGGQPQHF
J gene: TRBJ1-5
clone size: -
V gene: TRBV28
D gene: TRBD1

CDR3 protein: CASSVYRGGFTEAFF
J gene: TRBJ1-1
clone size: few
V gene: TRBV27
D gene: TRBD1

CDR3 protein: CASSFQDRSFNEQYF
J gene: TRBJ2-7
clone size: -
V gene: TRBV18
D gene: TRBD1

CDR3 protein: CASSYTAGRGNEQFF
J gene: TRBJ2-1
clone size: once
V gene: TRBV6-5
D gene: -

CDR3 protein: CARGLAGGGEQFF
J gene: TRBJ2-1
clone size: -
V gene: TRBV2
D gene: TRBD2

CDR3 protein: CASLGEFVENYGYTF
J gene: TRBJ1-2
clone size: few
V gene: TRBV2
D gene: -

CDR3 protein: CASSRGTANTEAFF
J gene: TRBJ1-1
clone size: -
V gene: TRBV4-1
D gene: TRBD1

CDR3 protein: CSVYRDTSYEQYF
J gene: TRBJ2-7
clone size: -
V gene: TRBV29-1
D gene: -

CDR3 protein: CASSLALGGGETQYF
J gene: TRBJ2-5
clone size: -
V gene: TRBV28
D gene: TRBD1

CDR3 protein: CASTPPFRLSSYNEQFF
J gene: TRBJ2-1
clone size: -
V gene: TRBV7-8
D gene: -

CDR3 protein: CASSTLGGRQYTEAFF
J gene: TRBJ1-1
clone size: few
V gene: TRBV28
D gene: -

CDR3 protein: CAWSVGTHNSPLHF
J gene: TRBJ1-6
clone size: -
V gene: TRBV30
D gene: -

CDR3 protein: CASRLEVVAGFGNEQFF
J gene: TRBJ2-1
clone size: -
V gene: TRBV12-2
D gene: -

CDR3 protein: CASSHRTGANYGYTF
J gene: TRBJ1-2
clone size: -
V gene: TRBV7-8
D gene: TRBD1

CDR3 protein: CASSGSPSYEQYF
J gene: TRBJ2-7
clone size: few
V gene: TRBV27
D gene: -

CDR3 protein: CASNAGNEQFF
J gene: TRBJ2-1
clone size: few
V gene: TRBV25-1
D gene: -

CDR3 protein: CASSPIIGGPYNEQFF
J gene: TRBJ2-1
clone size: -
V gene: TRBV28
D gene: -

CDR3 protein: CASSLASVAGGGNEQFF
J gene: TRBJ2-1
clone size: -
V gene: TRBV5-1
D gene: TRBD2

CDR3 protein: CASSLGWLEAGFF
J gene: TRBJ2-1
clone size: -
V gene: TRBV7-9
D gene: -